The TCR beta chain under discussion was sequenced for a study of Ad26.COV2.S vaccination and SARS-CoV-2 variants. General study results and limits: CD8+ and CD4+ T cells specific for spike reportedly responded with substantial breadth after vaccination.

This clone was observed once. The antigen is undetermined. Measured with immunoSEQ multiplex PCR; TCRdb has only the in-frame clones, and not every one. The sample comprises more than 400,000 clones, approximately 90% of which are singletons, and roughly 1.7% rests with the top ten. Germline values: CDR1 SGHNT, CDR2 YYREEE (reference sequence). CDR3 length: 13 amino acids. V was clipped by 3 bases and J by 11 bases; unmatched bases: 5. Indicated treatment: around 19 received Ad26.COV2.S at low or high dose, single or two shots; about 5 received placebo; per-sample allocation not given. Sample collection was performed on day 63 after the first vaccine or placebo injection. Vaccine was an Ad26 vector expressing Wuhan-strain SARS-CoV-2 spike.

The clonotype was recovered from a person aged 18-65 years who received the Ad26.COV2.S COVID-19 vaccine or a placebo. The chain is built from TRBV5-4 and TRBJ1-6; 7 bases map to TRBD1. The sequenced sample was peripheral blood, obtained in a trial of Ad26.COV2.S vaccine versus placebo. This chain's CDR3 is CASSYSGQTPLHF. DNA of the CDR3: TGTGCCAGCAGCTACTCGGGACAGACACCCCTCCACTTT.